The sequence of this T cell receptor beta chain was determined in a study of Graves' ophthalmopathy and Graves' hyperthyroidism. TCR beta CDR3 regions were amplified from RNA transcripts. A first-round RT-PCR used HTBI primers, followed by a second-round multiplex PCR. TCRdb re-called the multiplex PCR reads through MiXCR, storing one row per CDR3 protein. This sample has 150,000 to 200,000 distinct CDR3 sequences, with 35% to 50% found just once. The sequence was obtained from a man aged 25-45 years with Graves' ophthalmopathy. Sequencing used peripheral blood.

The CDR3 spells CASTGRGSKNIQYF. CDR3 in DNA: TGTGCCAGCACCGGCCGCGGATCCAAAAACATTCAGTACTTC. The genes are TRBV2 and TRBJ2-4, with no clear D. Germline assignment: CDR1 SNHLY and CDR2 FYNNEI. Trimming left V 7 bases short and J 2 bases short, with 12 bases between. The CDR3 has 14 amino acids.